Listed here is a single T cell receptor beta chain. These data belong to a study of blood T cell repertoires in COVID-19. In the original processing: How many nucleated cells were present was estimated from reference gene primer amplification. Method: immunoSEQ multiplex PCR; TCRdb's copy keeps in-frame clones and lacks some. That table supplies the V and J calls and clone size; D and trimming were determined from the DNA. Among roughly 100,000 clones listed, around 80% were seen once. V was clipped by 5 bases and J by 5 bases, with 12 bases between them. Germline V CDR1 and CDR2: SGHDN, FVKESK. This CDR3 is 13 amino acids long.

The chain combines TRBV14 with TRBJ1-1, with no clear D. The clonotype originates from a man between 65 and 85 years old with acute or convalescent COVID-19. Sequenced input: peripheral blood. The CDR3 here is CASSSNLYTEAFF. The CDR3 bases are TGTGCCAGCAGCTCAAACTTGTATACTGAAGCTTTCTTT.